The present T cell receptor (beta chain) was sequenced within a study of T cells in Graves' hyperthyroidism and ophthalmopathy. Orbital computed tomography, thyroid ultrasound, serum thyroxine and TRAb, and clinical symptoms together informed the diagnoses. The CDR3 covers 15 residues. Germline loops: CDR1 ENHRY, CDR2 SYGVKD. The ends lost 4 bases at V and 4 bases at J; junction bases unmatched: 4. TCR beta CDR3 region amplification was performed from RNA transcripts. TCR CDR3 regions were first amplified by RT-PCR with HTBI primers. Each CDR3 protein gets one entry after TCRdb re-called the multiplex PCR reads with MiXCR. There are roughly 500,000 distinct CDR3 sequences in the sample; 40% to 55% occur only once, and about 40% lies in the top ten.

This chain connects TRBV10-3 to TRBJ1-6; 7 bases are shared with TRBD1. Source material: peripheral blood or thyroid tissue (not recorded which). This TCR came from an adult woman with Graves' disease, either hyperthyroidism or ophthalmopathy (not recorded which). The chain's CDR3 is CAISGNRGYNSPLHF. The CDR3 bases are TGTGCCATCAGTGGGAACAGGGGTTATAATTCACCCCTCCACTTT.